The entry below describes one TCR beta chain. What it binds is not known. These data come from a study of Ad26.COV2.S vaccination and SARS-CoV-2 variants. For the study at large: Doses of Ad26.COV2.S were injected into muscle once or twice, 56 days apart.

The study, taken as a whole, reports: Placebo recipients trailed vaccine recipients in spike-specific TCR breadth.

Documented treatment: over 15 received Ad26.COV2.S at low or high dose, single or two shots; several received placebo; per-sample allocation not given. Vaccine and placebo recipients were sampled on day 63 after the first injection. Expressing Wuhan-strain SARS-CoV-2 spike, an Ad26 vector served as the vaccine. The protocol was immunoSEQ multiplex PCR, while the TCRdb copy is restricted to in-frame clones and leaves out a portion. The sample gives hundreds of thousands of clones, around 86% of which show up once; roughly 3.1% is in the top ten. Trimming took 5 bases from V and 9 from J; bases not matched to a gene: 5. The CDR3 is made up of 14 amino acids. Germline-derived CDR1 and CDR2 are LNHDA and SQIVND (reference sequence).

This TCR was sampled from a person between 18 and 60 years old who received the Ad26.COV2.S COVID-19 vaccine or a placebo. The J gene is TRBJ1-6, the V gene TRBV19, with 9 positions matching TRBD1. Material: peripheral blood, obtained in a trial of Ad26.COV2.S vaccine versus placebo. CDR3 in DNA: TGTGCCAGTAGTCCGGGACAGGGATTTTCACCCCTCCACTTT. Translated: CASSPGQGFSPLHF.